This T cell receptor (beta chain) came from a study of blood T cell repertoires in COVID-19. Background on the study: Sites across the United States, Italy and Spain contributed samples from acute and convalescent COVID-19. T cells, B-cell-depleted T cells, or PBMCs provided the cDNA or gDNA that served as material.

With V trimmed by 5 bases and J by 8 bases, 9 bases remained unmatched. Germline V gene data show CDR1 as LNHDA and CDR2 as SQIVND (reference sequence). CDR3 length equals 16 residues. A few counts support this clone. Source study methods: The authors estimated nucleated cell counts from reference gene primer amplification. Method: immunoSEQ multiplex PCR; TCRdb's copy keeps in-frame clones and lacks some. D and trimming come from the DNA, and the V and J calls and clone size come from that table. The table shows tens of thousands of clones, with 88% occurring only once. This clonotype originated in a woman older than 75 with active COVID-19. The chain links TRBV19 to TRBJ2-1; 13 bases map to TRBD2. The sample consisted of peripheral blood. In DNA, the CDR3 is TGTGCCAGTAGTGATAGAGGACTAGCGGGAGTTGATGAGCAGTTCTTC. It translates to CASSDRGLAGVDEQFF.